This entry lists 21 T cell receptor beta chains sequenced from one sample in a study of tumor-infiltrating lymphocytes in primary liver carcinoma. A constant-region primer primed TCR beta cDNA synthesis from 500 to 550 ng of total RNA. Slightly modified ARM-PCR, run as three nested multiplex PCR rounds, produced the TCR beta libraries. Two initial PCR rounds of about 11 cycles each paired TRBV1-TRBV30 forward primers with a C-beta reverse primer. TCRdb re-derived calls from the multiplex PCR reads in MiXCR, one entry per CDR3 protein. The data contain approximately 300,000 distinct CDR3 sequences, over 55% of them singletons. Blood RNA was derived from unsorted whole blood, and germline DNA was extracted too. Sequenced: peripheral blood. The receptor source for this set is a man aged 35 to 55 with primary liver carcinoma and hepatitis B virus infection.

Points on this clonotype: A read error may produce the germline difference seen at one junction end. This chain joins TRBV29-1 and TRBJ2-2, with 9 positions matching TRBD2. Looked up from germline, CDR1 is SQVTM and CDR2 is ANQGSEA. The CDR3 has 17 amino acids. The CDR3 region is CSVRTSERPWDTGELFF. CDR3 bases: TGCAGCGTCAGGACTAGCGAGAGGCCCTGGGACACAGGGGAGCTGTTTTTT.

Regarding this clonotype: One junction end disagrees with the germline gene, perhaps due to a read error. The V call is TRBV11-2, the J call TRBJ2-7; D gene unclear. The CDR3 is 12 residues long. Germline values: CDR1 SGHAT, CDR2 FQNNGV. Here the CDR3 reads CVSSSNFPGQYF. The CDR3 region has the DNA TGTGTCAGCAGTTCAAACTTCCCTGGGCAGTACTTC.

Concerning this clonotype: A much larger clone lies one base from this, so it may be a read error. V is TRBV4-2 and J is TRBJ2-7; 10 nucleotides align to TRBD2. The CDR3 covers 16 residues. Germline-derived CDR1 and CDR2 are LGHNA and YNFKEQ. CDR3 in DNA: TGTACCAGCAGCCAAGACGTGTTAGCGGGAGGAGGGGAGCAGTACTTC. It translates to CTSSQDVLAGGGEQYF.

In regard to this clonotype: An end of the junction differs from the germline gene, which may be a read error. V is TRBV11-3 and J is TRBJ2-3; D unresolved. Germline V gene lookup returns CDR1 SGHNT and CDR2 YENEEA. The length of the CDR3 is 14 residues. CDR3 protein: CASSSVELADTQYF. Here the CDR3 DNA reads TGTGCCAGTAGCTCAGTGGAGTTGGCAGATACGCAGTATTTT.

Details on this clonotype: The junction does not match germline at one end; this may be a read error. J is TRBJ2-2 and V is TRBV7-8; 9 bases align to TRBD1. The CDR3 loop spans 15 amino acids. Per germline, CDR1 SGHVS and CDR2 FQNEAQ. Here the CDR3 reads CANSQGTGIYGELFF. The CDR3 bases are TGTGCCAACAGCCAAGGGACAGGGATTTACGGGGAGCTGTTTTTT.

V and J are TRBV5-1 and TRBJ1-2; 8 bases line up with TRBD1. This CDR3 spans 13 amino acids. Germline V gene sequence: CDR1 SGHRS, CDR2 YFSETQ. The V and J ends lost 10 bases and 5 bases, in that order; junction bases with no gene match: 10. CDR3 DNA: TGCGCCTGCACCACCAGGGACAGGTATGGCTACACCTTC. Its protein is CACTTRDRYGYTF.

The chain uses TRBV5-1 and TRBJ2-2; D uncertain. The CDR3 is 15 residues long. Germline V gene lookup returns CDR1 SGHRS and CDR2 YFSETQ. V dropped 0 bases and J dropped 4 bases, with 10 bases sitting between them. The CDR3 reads CASSLGDTSTGELFF. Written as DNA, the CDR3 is TGCGCCAGCAGCTTGGGCGACACTTCCACCGGGGAGCTGTTTTTT.

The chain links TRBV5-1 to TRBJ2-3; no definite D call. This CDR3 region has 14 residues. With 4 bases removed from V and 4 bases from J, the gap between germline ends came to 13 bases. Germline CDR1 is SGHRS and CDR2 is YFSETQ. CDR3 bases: TGCGCCAGCAGCCAGGAGTGGTTGGCAGATACGCAGTATTTT. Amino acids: CASSQEWLADTQYF.

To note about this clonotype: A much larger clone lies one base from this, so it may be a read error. CDR3: CASGRVGGTAEQYF. The DNA of the CDR3 is TGTGCCAGCGGCCGGGTGGGAGGGACTGCCGAGCAGTACTTC. This chain links TRBV4-2 with TRBJ2-7, with 7 bases matching TRBD2. CDR3 length: 14 amino acids. CDR1 is LGHNA and CDR2 is YNFKEQ in the germline V gene. V gave up 8 bases and J gave up 6 bases; unmatched junction bases: 13.

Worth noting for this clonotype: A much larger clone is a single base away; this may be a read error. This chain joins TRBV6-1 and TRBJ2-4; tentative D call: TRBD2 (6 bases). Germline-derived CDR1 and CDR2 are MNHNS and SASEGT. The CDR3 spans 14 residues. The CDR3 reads CACSEDYAKNIQYF. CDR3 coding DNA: TGTGCCTGCAGTGAGGACTACGCAAAGAACATTCAGTACTTC.

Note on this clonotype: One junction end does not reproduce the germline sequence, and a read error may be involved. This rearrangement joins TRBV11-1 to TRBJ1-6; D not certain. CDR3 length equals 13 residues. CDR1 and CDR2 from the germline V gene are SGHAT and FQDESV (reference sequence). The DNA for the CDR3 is TGTGCCAGCAGCCCGACATTGGTTTCACCCCTCCGCTTT. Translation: CASSPTLVSPLRF.

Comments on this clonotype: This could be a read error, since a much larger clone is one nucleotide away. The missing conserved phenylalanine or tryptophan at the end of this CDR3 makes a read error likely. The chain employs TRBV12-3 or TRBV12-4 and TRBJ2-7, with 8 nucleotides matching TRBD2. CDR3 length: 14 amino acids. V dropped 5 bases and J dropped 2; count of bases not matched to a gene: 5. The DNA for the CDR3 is TGTGCCAGCAGTCAGGCGGGAGGCCCCTACGAGCAGTACCTC. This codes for CASSQAGGPYEQYL.

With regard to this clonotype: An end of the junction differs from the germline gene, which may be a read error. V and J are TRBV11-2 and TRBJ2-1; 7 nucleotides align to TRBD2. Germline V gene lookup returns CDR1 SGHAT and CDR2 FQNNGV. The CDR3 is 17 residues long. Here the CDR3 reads CAISFGTTGGVYNEQLF. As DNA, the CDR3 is TGTGCCATCAGCTTTGGGACTACAGGAGGGGTGTACAATGAGCAGCTCTTC.

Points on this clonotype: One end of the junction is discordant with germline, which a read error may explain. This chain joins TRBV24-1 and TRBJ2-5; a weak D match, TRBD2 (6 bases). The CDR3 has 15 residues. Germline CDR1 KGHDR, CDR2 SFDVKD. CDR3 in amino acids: CATSDFTGESGTQYF. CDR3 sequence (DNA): TGTGCCACCAGTGATTTTACGGGAGAGTCCGGGACCCAATACTTC.

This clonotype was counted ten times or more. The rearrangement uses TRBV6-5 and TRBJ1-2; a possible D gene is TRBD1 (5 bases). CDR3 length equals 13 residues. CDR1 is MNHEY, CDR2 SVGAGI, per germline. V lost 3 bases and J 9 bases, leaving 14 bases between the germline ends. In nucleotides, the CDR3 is TGTGCCAGCAGTTATGAGGGGTTGGGGAGCTACACCTTC. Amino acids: CASSYEGLGSYTF.

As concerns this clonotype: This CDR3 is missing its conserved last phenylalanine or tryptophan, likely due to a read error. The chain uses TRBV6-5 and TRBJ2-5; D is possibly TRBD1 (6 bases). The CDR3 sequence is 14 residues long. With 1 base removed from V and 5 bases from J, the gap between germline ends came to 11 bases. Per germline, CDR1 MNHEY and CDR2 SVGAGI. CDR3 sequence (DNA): TGTGCCAGCAGTTACTTAGTCAGGGGCGAGACCCAGTACCTC. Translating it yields CASSYLVRGETQYL.

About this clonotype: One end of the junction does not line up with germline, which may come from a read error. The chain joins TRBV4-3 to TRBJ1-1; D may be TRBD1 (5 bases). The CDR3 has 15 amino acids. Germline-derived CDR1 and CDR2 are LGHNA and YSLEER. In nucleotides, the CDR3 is TGCACCAGCAGCCAATTGTCGCAACGGGGGACTGAAGCTTTCTTT. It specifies CTSSQLSQRGTEAFF.

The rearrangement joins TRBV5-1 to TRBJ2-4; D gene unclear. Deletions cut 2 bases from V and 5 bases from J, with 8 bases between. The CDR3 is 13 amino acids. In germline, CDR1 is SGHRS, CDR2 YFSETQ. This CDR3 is CASSLPGENIQYF. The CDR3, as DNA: TGCGCCAGCAGCTTACCGGGCGAAAACATTCAGTACTTC.

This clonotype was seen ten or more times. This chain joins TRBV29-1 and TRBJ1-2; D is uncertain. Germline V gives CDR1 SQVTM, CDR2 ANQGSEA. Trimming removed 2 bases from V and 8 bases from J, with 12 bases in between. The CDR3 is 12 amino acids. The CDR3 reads CSVESGSRGYTF. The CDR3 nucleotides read TGCAGCGTTGAAAGCGGGAGTAGAGGCTACACCTTC.

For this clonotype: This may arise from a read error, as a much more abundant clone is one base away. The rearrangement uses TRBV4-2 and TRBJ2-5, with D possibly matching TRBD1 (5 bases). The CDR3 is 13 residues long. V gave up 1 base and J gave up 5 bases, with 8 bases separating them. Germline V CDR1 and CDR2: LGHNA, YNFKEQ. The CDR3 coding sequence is TGTGCCAGCAGCCAAGCCAGGGCTGAGACCCAGTACTTC. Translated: CASSQARAETQYF.

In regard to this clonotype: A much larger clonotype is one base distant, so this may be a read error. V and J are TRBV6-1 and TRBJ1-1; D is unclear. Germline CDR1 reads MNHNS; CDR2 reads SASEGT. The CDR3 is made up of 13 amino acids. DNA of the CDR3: TGTGCCAGCAGTGAAAGCCCGAGGACTGAAGCTTCCTTT. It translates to CASSESPRTEASF.